The 2 T cell receptor beta chains listed next were all sequenced from one sample in a study of response to subunit inactivated influenza vaccine. One entry per CDR3 protein, called by TCRdb with MiXCR from the RT-PCR reads. The table includes 530,000 or so distinct CDR3 sequences, about 25% detected once. The material was CD4+ T cells sorted from PBMCs, obtained 5 to 6 days after vaccination. All receptors come from a man aged 50 or older who received an inactivated influenza vaccine.

This clonotype occurred a few times. The chain employs TRBV5-5 and TRBJ1-4; D uncertain. Germline values: CDR1 SGHKS, CDR2 YYEKEE (reference sequence). The CDR3 runs to 18 residues. V lost 0 bases, J lost 0 bases, and 15 bases lay in between. The CDR3 is CASSLAGGPPSTNEKLFF. The CDR3 DNA is TGTGCCAGCAGCTTGGCCGGTGGACCCCCTTCAACTAATGAAAAACTGTTTTTT.

This clonotype was detected only a few times. J is TRBJ2-5 and V is TRBV20-1; 7 bases agree with TRBD2. Germline V gives CDR1 DFQATT, CDR2 SNEGSKA (reference sequence). The CDR3 extends over 15 amino acids. The junction had 9 bases not matched to a gene; V was cut back by 4 bases and J by 1 base. The CDR3 region has the DNA TGCAGTGCTACGGGTAGTGTAGCGGGCCAAGAGACCCAGTACTTC. Its protein product is CSATGSVAGQETQYF.